The 26 T cell receptor beta chains below all came from one sample that was sequenced in a study of blood T cell repertoires in COVID-19. Data came from immunoSEQ multiplex PCR; TCRdb stores just in-frame clones and leaves some out. Of more than 100,000 clones in the sample, approximately 89% are singletons; the top ten hold 17%. The sequenced material came from peripheral blood. These receptors were collected from a woman of 80 years or more in a cohort sampled during active COVID-19.

V is TRBV5-6 and J is TRBJ2-5, with a tentative D call TRBD2 (6 bases). The CDR3 sequence is 13 residues long. Germline V gene data show CDR1 as SGHDT and CDR2 as YYEEEE. Trimming removed 1 base from V and 4 bases from J, with 8 bases in between. The CDR3 region is CASSLQGGETQYF. Here the CDR3 DNA reads TGTGCCAGCAGCTTGCAGGGAGGAGAGACCCAGTACTTC.

The chain joins TRBV3-1 (or the pseudogene TRBV3-2) to TRBJ2-2; TRBD1 is a possible D gene (5 bases). Trimming pared 3 bases from V and 6 bases from J, leaving 11 bases between. The CDR3 covers 14 residues. From germline, CDR1 is LGHDT and CDR2 YNNKEL (reference sequence). CDR3 sequence: CASSHMQGAGELFF. The CDR3 DNA sequence: TGTGCCAGCAGCCATATGCAGGGCGCCGGGGAGCTGTTTTTT.

The chain carries TRBV9 and TRBJ1-1; 9 bases line up with TRBD1. From germline, CDR1 is SGDLS and CDR2 YYNGEE. CDR3 length: 15 amino acids. Trimming cost V 3 bases and J 4 bases; bases outside gene matches: 7. The CDR3 spells CASSATGGSSTEAFF. The CDR3 bases are TGTGCCAGCAGCGCTACAGGGGGCAGTAGCACTGAAGCTTTCTTT.

This sequence joins TRBV2 and TRBJ1-4; D is uncertain. V dropped 6 bases and J dropped 7 bases, with 18 bases sitting between them. The CDR3 consists of 15 residues. Germline V gene lookup returns CDR1 SNHLY and CDR2 FYNNEI. CDR3 nucleotide sequence: TGTGCCAGCAGGAGGAACACGGGAGAATCTGAAAAACTGTTTTTT. It yields the protein CASRRNTGESEKLFF.

To note about this clone: Other DNA sequences from this sample encode an identical CDR3 as well. This chain joins TRBV18 and TRBJ1-1; 8 bases fit TRBD1. The CDR3 loop spans 13 amino acids. V dropped 6 bases and J dropped 3; count of bases not matched to a gene: 3. Germline CDR1 KGHSH, CDR2 LQKENI. The CDR3 region has the DNA TGTGCCAGCTCCTCGGGACAGGACACTGAAGCTTTCTTT. Protein: CASSSGQDTEAFF.

This sequence joins TRBV14 and TRBJ2-7; TRBD2 matches at 9 bases. The CDR3 sequence is 17 residues long. Trimming took 0 bases from V and 6 from J; bases not matched to a gene: 12. CDR1 is SGHDN and CDR2 is FVKESK in the germline V gene. The CDR3 loop reads CASSQDSYGREGGEQYF. The DNA of the CDR3 is TGTGCCAGCAGCCAAGATAGTTATGGGCGGGAGGGGGGCGAGCAGTACTTC.

V and J are TRBV7-2 and TRBJ2-3; 8 bases are a match to TRBD2. Trimming at V came to 3 bases and at J to 2 bases, leaving 7 bases not matched to a gene. Germline CDR1 is SGHTA and CDR2 is FQGNSA. The length of the CDR3 is 16 residues. The CDR3 is CASSLFSSGHTDTQYF. DNA of the CDR3: TGTGCCAGCAGCTTGTTTTCTAGCGGGCACACAGATACGCAGTATTTT. The whole variable domain, filled in from reference TRBV7-2 and TRBJ2-3, reads GAGVSQSPSNKVTEKGKDVELRCDPISGHTALYWYRQSLGQGLEFLIYFQGNSAPDKSGLPSDRFSAERTGGSVSTLTIQRTQQEDSAVYLCASSLFSSGHTDTQYFGPGTRLTVL.

J is TRBJ2-3 and V is TRBV24-1; D is undetermined. CDR3 length: 15 amino acids. Germline-derived CDR1 and CDR2 are KGHDR and SFDVKD. V lost 2 bases and J lost 2, with 10 bases in between. CDR3 coding DNA: TGTGCCACCAGTGATTCCCACCGCTACACAGATACGCAGTATTTT. It yields the protein CATSDSHRYTDTQYF.

The chain links TRBV19 to TRBJ1-2; TRBD1 aligns across 9 bases. V trimming: 6 bases; J trimming: 1 base; junction bases outside the gene matches: 9. The CDR3 loop spans 16 amino acids. Germline V CDR1 and CDR2: LNHDA, SQIVND (reference sequence). CDR3 loop: CASSEQGAGGNYGYTF. The DNA of the CDR3 is TGTGCCAGTAGCGAACAGGGGGCCGGGGGTAACTATGGCTACACCTTC.

This chain uses TRBV7-9 with TRBJ2-5; 7 bases match TRBD2. Germline trimming cut 4 bases from V and 5 bases from J; bases unmatched to any gene: 16. The germline V gene encodes CDR1 SEHNR and CDR2 FQNEAQ (reference sequence). The CDR3 extends over 17 amino acids. CDR3: CASSSQRTGQGGETQYF. Here the CDR3 DNA reads TGTGCCAGCAGCTCACAACGGACCGGGCAGGGAGGGGAGACCCAGTACTTC.

As regards this clone: At one of its ends the junction is not consistent with the germline gene, which may arise from a read error. The genes are TRBV19 and TRBJ2-3, with 7 positions matching TRBD2. The CDR3 extends over 15 amino acids. Germline V gene data show CDR1 as LNHDA and CDR2 as SQIVND (reference sequence). CDR3 in DNA: TGTGCTAGTAGCTCGCGGGAGAGGTCCTCAGATACGCAGTATTTT. This sequence encodes CASSSRERSSDTQYF.

This chain uses TRBV7-8 with TRBJ1-2, with a possible D match to TRBD1 (5 bases). V was trimmed by 10 bases and J by 4 bases, leaving 16 bases between them. Germline V CDR1 and CDR2: SGHVS, FQNEAQ. The CDR3 covers 13 residues. CDR3 residues: CATGGWEGYGYTF. The CDR3 DNA is TGTGCCACGGGGGGTTGGGAGGGCTATGGCTACACCTTC.

V usage is TRBV3-1 (or the pseudogene TRBV3-2) and J usage is TRBJ1-2, with D possibly TRBD1 on 6 matching bases. V was pared by 11 bases and J by 2 bases, with 12 bases between. Germline-derived CDR1 and CDR2 are LGHDT and YNNKEL (reference sequence). This CDR3 is built from 12 residues. CDR3 protein: CAAQGTNYGYTF. CDR3 DNA: TGTGCCGCCCAGGGGACCAACTATGGCTACACCTTC.

The rearrangement links TRBV7-2 to TRBJ2-6; D uncertain. The CDR3 loop spans 16 amino acids. Per the germline V gene, CDR1 is SGHTA and CDR2 is FQGNSA. V lost 0 bases and J lost 0, with 6 bases in between. The CDR3: CASSLAYSSGANVLTF. In DNA form, the CDR3 reads TGTGCCAGCAGCTTAGCCTATAGCTCTGGGGCCAACGTCCTGACTTTC.

The rearrangement uses TRBV15 and TRBJ2-1; 12 bases map to TRBD2. The ends lost 0 bases at V and 1 base at J; junction bases unmatched: 4. Germline-derived CDR1 and CDR2 are LNHNV and YYDKDF (reference sequence). The CDR3 loop spans 18 amino acids. The CDR3 reads CATSRDTLAGGSYNEQFF. The DNA for the CDR3 is TGTGCCACCAGCAGAGATACCCTAGCGGGAGGGTCCTACAATGAGCAGTTCTTC.

This rearrangement joins TRBV19 to TRBJ2-3, with D tentatively TRBD2 (6 bases). The CDR3 loop spans 15 amino acids. Trimming pared 5 bases from V and 2 bases from J, leaving 14 bases between. In germline, CDR1 is LNHDA, CDR2 SQIVND (reference sequence). The DNA of the CDR3 is TGTGCCAGTAGTGGGGCGGGGAGATACACAGATACGCAGTATTTT. It encodes CASSGAGRYTDTQYF. Supplemented by reference TRBV19 and TRBJ2-3, the full variable domain reads DGGITQSPKYLFRKEGQNVTLSCEQNLNHDAMYWYRQDPGQGLRLIYYSQIVNDFQKGDIAEGYSVSREKKESFPLTVTSAQKNPTAFYLCASSGAGRYTDTQYFGPGTRLTVL.

The chain uses TRBV21-1 and TRBJ2-2; TRBD1, as called in the table, went unchecked against the DNA. TRBV21-1 is a known pseudogene. This CDR3 has 20 residues. The CDR3 is CASSIFRDRSQPANTGELFF. Here the CDR3 DNA reads TGTGCCAGCAGCATCTTCCGGGACAGGTCTCAACCTGCGAACACCGGGGAGCTGTTTTTT.

The chain combines TRBV14 with TRBJ1-2, with 7 bases that match TRBD1. Germline V gene lookup returns CDR1 SGHDN and CDR2 FVKESK. The CDR3 runs 14 residues. Germline trimming cut 5 bases from V and 5 bases from J; bases unmatched to any gene: 8. The CDR3 is CASSRDRAGYGYTF. The CDR3 DNA sequence: TGTGCCAGCAGCAGAGACAGGGCGGGGTATGGCTACACCTTC. Combining the CDR3 with reference TRBV14 and TRBJ1-2 gives the whole variable domain EAGVTQFPSHSVIEKGQTVTLRCDPISGHDNLYWYRRVMGKEIKFLLHFVKESKQDESGMPNNRFLAERTGGTYSTLKVQPAELEDSGVYFCASSRDRAGYGYTFGSGTRLTVV.

The gene calls are TRBV11-2 and TRBJ1-1; 8 bases match TRBD1. The CDR3 totals 15 residues. J lost 3 bases, V lost 6 bases, and 9 bases had no gene match. Germline CDR1 SGHAT, CDR2 FQNNGV. CDR3 DNA: TGTGCCAGCAGGAAGCAGGGGGCGGTCGACACTGAAGCTTTCTTT. It specifies CASRKQGAVDTEAFF.

The chain combines TRBV11-2 with TRBJ1-1, with 7 positions matching TRBD1. Germline V gene lookup returns CDR1 SGHAT and CDR2 FQNNGV. V trimming: 0 bases; J trimming: 4 bases; junction bases outside the gene matches: 8. The CDR3 covers 16 residues. Here the CDR3 DNA reads TGTGCCAGCAGCTTAGATCCTCCAGGGGGTTTCACTGAAGCTTTCTTT. Residues: CASSLDPPGGFTEAFF.

This rearrangement joins TRBV10-2 to TRBJ1-1; D gene unclear. Germline values: CDR1 WSHSY, CDR2 SAAADI. Trimming took 2 bases from V and 7 from J, leaving 8 bases between them. The CDR3 sequence is 12 residues long. CDR3 nucleotides: TGCGCCAGCAGTGAGCAGGCAGGTGAAGCTTTCTTT. This gives the protein CASSEQAGEAFF.

This chain links TRBV5-1 with TRBJ1-2, with D possibly TRBD1 on 5 matching bases. Trimming took 5 bases from V and 2 from J, leaving 13 bases between them. Germline lookup yields CDR1 SGHRS and CDR2 YFSETQ. This CDR3 has 14 amino acids. CDR3 coding DNA: TGCGCCAGCAGTACCGCGTCAGGGAACTATGGCTACACCTTC. Encoded protein: CASSTASGNYGYTF.

The rearrangement uses TRBV28 and TRBJ2-3; D might be TRBD1 (6 bases). Germline V CDR1 and CDR2: MDHEN, SYDVKM. This CDR3 has 16 residues. Deletions cut 7 bases from V and 0 bases from J, with 17 bases between. CDR3 coding DNA: TGTGCCAGCATCAGGGGTGGGGCAACTAGCACAGATACGCAGTATTTT. It codes for CASIRGGATSTDTQYF.

V gene TRBV5-1 combines with J gene TRBJ2-1; TRBD2 is a possible D gene (5 bases). The CDR3 length is 15 residues. Trimming cost V 2 bases and J 5 bases, with 14 bases left between them. CDR1 and CDR2 from the germline V gene are SGHRS and YFSETQ. For the CDR3, the DNA is TGCGCCAGCAGCTTCCGGGGATTTAACGACAATGAGCAGTTCTTC. Residues: CASSFRGFNDNEQFF.

This chain connects TRBV19 to TRBJ2-1; 7 bases align to TRBD1. CDR3 size: 12 residues. CDR1 is LNHDA and CDR2 is SQIVND in the germline V gene (reference sequence). The CDR3 region is CAASQGVNEQFF. Here the CDR3 DNA reads TGTGCAGCTTCGCAGGGGGTAAATGAGCAGTTCTTC.

J is TRBJ2-3 and V is TRBV24-1, with a weak D call TRBD2 (5 bases). The CDR3 length is 14 residues. Per germline, CDR1 KGHDR and CDR2 SFDVKD. Trimming removed 3 bases from V and 1 base from J, with 7 bases in between. The CDR3 spells CATSDRAGTDTQYF. The DNA of the CDR3 is TGTGCCACCAGTGATCGAGCGGGCACAGATACGCAGTATTTT.